The T cell receptor (beta chain) under discussion was sequenced for a study of cytomegalovirus exposure and HLA in healthy donors. The V and J ends lost 4 bases and 3 bases respectively, with 11 bases between them. The CDR3 is 14 amino acids. CDR1 and CDR2 (germline): MNHEY, SVGAGI. Primers: 60 Vbeta forward and 13 Jbeta reverse. The assay was immunoSEQ multiplex PCR, and TCRdb's table has in-frame clones only and misses some. Of 110,000 to 150,000 clones in the sample, over 70% were seen once. Sample: PBMCs. This TCR came from a man aged 40-49 years in good health and CMV-seronegative. V is TRBV6-5 and J is TRBJ2-3, with unresolved D. The CDR3 coding sequence is TGTGCCAGCAGTTCTGTAGTCAGGACAGATACGCAGTATTTT. Its translation is CASSSVVRTDTQYF.